This is a list of T cell receptor beta chains from one sample in a study of neurological immune-mediated disorders. TCRdb reprocessed the 5' RACE reads with MiXCR, giving one entry per CDR3 protein. The sample lists about 80,000 distinct CDR3 sequences, about 5% occurring once. Sequencing used PBMCs. The receptor set was obtained from a woman aged 55 to 70 with multiple sclerosis. Each CDR3 is given without its conserved first and last residue. Each record gives: V gene, J gene, CDR3 protein.

V: TRBV5-1
J: TRBJ2-5
CDR3: ASSTGQPRETQY

V: TRBV21-1
J: TRBJ1-5
CDR3: ASSPRVRLKH

V: TRBV2
J: TRBJ2-5
CDR3: ASSEEVTLQETQY

V: TRBV6-5
J: TRBJ2-2
CDR3: ASRVQPGGELF

V: TRBV7-9
J: TRBJ2-2
CDR3: ASSYGQGFWAGELF

V: TRBV24-1
J: TRBJ1-1
CDR3: ATSDVNDGMEHTNTEAF

V: TRBV19
J: TRBJ1-6
CDR3: ASSIDTDSPLH

V: TRBV5-1
J: TRBJ2-1
CDR3: ASSLAQRQGYNEQF

V: TRBV12-3/TRBV12-4
J: TRBJ2-3
CDR3: ASSRGQGVADTQY

V: TRBV7-9
J: TRBJ1-5
CDR3: ASSLGSTNNQPQH

V: TRBV4-1
J: TRBJ2-4
CDR3: ASSQIPGLNIQY

V: TRBV28
J: TRBJ1-2
CDR3: ASTPGPGESRYT

V: TRBV5-1
J: TRBJ2-2
CDR3: ASSLAPRNTGELF

V: TRBV29-1
J: TRBJ2-7
CDR3: SVLAGAAYEQY

V: TRBV29-1
J: TRBJ2-2
CDR3: SVGERNTGELF

V: TRBV3-1
J: TRBJ2-1
CDR3: ASSQSLDRALNEQF

V: TRBV7-9
J: TRBJ2-7
CDR3: ASAPIGYEQY

V: TRBV3-1
J: TRBJ1-6
CDR3: ASSQVRGLTLH

V: TRBV6-1
J: TRBJ1-5
CDR3: ASSVREAGSNQPQH

V: TRBV5-1
J: TRBJ2-7
CDR3: ASSSTFYEQY

V: TRBV5-1
J: TRBJ2-5
CDR3: ASSPLAGGFETQY

V: TRBV5-1
J: TRBJ1-1
CDR3: ASSLRTDRGDTEAF

V: TRBV12-3/TRBV12-4
J: TRBJ1-1
CDR3: ASSYGTVNTEAF

V: TRBV5-1
J: TRBJ2-5
CDR3: ASSPGGGQETQY

V: TRBV5-5
J: TRBJ1-2
CDR3: ASSLSGSSGYT

V: TRBV10-3
J: TRBJ2-7
CDR3: ANGLCFTYEQY

V: TRBV5-1
J: TRBJ1-3
CDR3: ASSLQVSGNTIY

V: TRBV7-7
J: TRBJ2-2
CDR3: AIPMFSTTGELF

V: TRBV30
J: TRBJ1-6
CDR3: AWRGQPNIASPLH

V: TRBV27
J: TRBJ2-2
CDR3: ASSSYGELF

V: TRBV20-1
J: TRBJ2-1
CDR3: SARAPNGDEQF

V: TRBV6-1
J: TRBJ1-5
CDR3: ASSEASGNQPQH

V: TRBV6-1
J: TRBJ1-1
CDR3: ASCRPGFTEAF

V: TRBV25-1
J: TRBJ2-7
CDR3: ASSEGTGPHEQY

V: TRBV5-1
J: TRBJ1-1
CDR3: ASSLSGQLNTEAF

V: TRBV5-5
J: TRBJ2-7
CDR3: ASSPSLPGPYEQY

V: TRBV30
J: TRBJ1-3
CDR3: AWKRAGNTIY

V: TRBV28
J: TRBJ2-7
CDR3: ASEGGAVYEQY

V: TRBV5-8
J: TRBJ1-5
CDR3: ASSLLNQPQH

V: TRBV20-1
J: TRBJ2-7
CDR3: SARPGAAYEQY

V: TRBV20-1
J: TRBJ2-7
CDR3: SAPRGSNEQY

V: TRBV6-1
J: TRBJ1-2
CDR3: ASRAVSNYGYT

V: TRBV29-1
J: TRBJ1-1
CDR3: SVEDGPEAF

V: TRBV30
J: TRBJ2-2
CDR3: AWSLGLSTGELF

V: TRBV30
J: TRBJ1-5
CDR3: AWRSETGRSNQPQH

V: TRBV19
J: TRBJ2-1
CDR3: ASNTGGGRSYNEQF

V: TRBV5-8
J: TRBJ2-1
CDR3: ASSPMRTSANNEQF

V: TRBV7-6
J: TRBJ1-4
CDR3: ASSFPDSDEKLF

V: TRBV7-2
J: TRBJ2-7
CDR3: ASSLERAYEQY

V: TRBV3-1
J: TRBJ1-1
CDR3: ASSRRYGKGAAEAF

V: TRBV4-2
J: TRBJ1-1
CDR3: ASSQGGGRTEAF

V: TRBV20-1
J: TRBJ1-5
CDR3: SAYDLSNQPQH

V: TRBV5-5
J: TRBJ2-1
CDR3: ASSLSKDRVLRVEQF

V: TRBV5-1
J: TRBJ2-6
CDR3: ASSLPSSGANVLT

V: TRBV15
J: TRBJ1-5
CDR3: ATSRGGGQRGNQPQH

V: TRBV20-1
J: TRBJ2-3
CDR3: STRGGPYTDTQY

V: TRBV20-1
J: TRBJ2-2
CDR3: SAPERPTGELF

V: TRBV9
J: TRBJ2-3
CDR3: ASSASGGATDTQY

V: TRBV7-9
J: TRBJ2-5
CDR3: ASSSRTSGETQY